These 11 T cell receptor beta chains came from one sample sequenced in a study of T cell repertoires in cytomegalovirus infection. One entry per CDR3 protein results from TCRdb running MiXCR on the reads. The sample consists of 350,000 to 450,000 distinct CDR3 sequences, approximately 18% of them appearing once. Source material: PBMCs. The receptor set was obtained from a human donor in good health (CMV status not recorded). Some clones in this sample may be carry-over from other donors' samples.

This clonotype came up a few times. The chain links TRBV7-9 to TRBJ2-6; 8 nucleotides match TRBD1. Germline V lookup: CDR1 SEHNR, CDR2 FQNEAQ (reference sequence). V lost 5 bases and J lost 0; bases outside the gene matches: 9. The CDR3 extends over 18 amino acids. This CDR3 is CASSPQTGVYSGANVLTF. For the CDR3, the DNA is TGTGCCAGCAGCCCCCAGACAGGGGTATACTCTGGGGCCAACGTCCTGACTTTC.

The chain links TRBV7-2 to TRBJ1-5; perhaps TRBD1 as D (5 bases). Trimming left V 1 base short and J 5 bases short, with 12 bases between. The germline V gene encodes CDR1 SGHTA and CDR2 FQGNSA. This CDR3 spans 15 amino acids. The CDR3 region is CASSLGAGGYQPQHF. CDR3 DNA sequence: TGTGCCAGCAGCTTAGGAGCGGGGGGGTATCAGCCCCAGCATTTT.

This clonotype was detected ten times or more. The CDR3 nucleotides read TGTGCCAGCAGTTCGCGGACGGTCTTCTACGAGCAGTACTTC. Amino acids: CASSSRTVFYEQYF. The chain links TRBV27 to TRBJ2-7; D gene unclear. CDR3 length: 14 amino acids. The germline V and J ends were trimmed by 4 bases and 3 bases, with 13 bases remaining between them. The germline gives CDR1 MNHEY, CDR2 SMNVEV (reference sequence).

There are many counts of this clonotype. This chain connects TRBV2 to TRBJ2-1; D gene ambiguous. The V end was cut by 5 bases, the J end by 0 bases, with 11 bases between. Germline CDR1 and CDR2: SNHLY and FYNNEI. The CDR3 contains 15 residues. The CDR3 DNA sequence: TGTGCCAGCAGTCTACAACCTCGCTCCTACAATGAGCAGTTCTTC. The encoded protein is CASSLQPRSYNEQFF.

This clonotype showed up many times. CDR3 residues: CASSLVFGGNTYEQYF. In DNA form, the CDR3 reads TGTGCCAGCAGCTTAGTGTTCGGGGGCAACACCTACGAGCAGTACTTC. The chain couples TRBV7-2 to TRBJ2-7; D possibly uses TRBD1 or TRBD2 (6 bases each). V was cut by 1 base and J by 2 bases, with 15 bases left in between. The germline V gene encodes CDR1 SGHTA and CDR2 FQGNSA. The CDR3 runs to 16 residues.

This clonotype showed up many times. V and J are TRBV14 and TRBJ2-3, with 7 positions matching TRBD1. CDR3 length: 14 residues. The V and J ends lost 1 base and 4 bases, in that order; junction bases with no gene match: 2. Germline CDR1 SGHDN, CDR2 FVKESK. CDR3 in DNA: TGTGCCAGCAGCCAAGCTCAGGGGGCAGATACGCAGTATTTT. This encodes CASSQAQGADTQYF.

The chain has TRBV20-1 and TRBJ1-3; D is ambiguous. The CDR3 is 14 residues long. V gave up 2 bases and J gave up 1 base, with 9 bases separating them. CDR1 and CDR2 from the germline V gene are DFQATT and SNEGSKA (reference sequence). The CDR3 spells CSARPHGSGNTIYF. Here the CDR3 DNA reads TGCAGTGCTAGACCTCACGGATCTGGAAACACCATATATTTT.

The chain carries TRBV19 and TRBJ1-6, with 10 bases lining up with TRBD1. This CDR3 spans 19 amino acids. Trimming at V came to 6 bases and at J to 0 bases, leaving 11 bases not matched to a gene. CDR1 LNHDA and CDR2 SQIVND come from the germline V gene (reference sequence). The CDR3 reads CASRSGQGVLSSYNSPLHF. CDR3 nucleotide sequence: TGTGCCAGTAGAAGCGGACAGGGGGTACTGAGCTCCTATAATTCACCCCTCCACTTT.

This clonotype has a count of ten or more. This rearrangement joins TRBV12-3 or TRBV12-4 to TRBJ1-1; the D gene is possibly TRBD1 (5 bases). V lost 6 bases and J 4 bases, leaving 15 bases between the germline ends. This CDR3 contains 14 residues. Written as DNA, the CDR3 is TGTGCCAGCAGGGCGGGGCTCGGGGGCACTGAAGCTTTCTTT. Translating gives CASRAGLGGTEAFF.

The chain combines TRBV6-2 or TRBV6-3 with TRBJ2-1; D possibly corresponds to TRBD2 (6 bases). The V and J ends lost 1 base and 7 bases respectively, with 14 bases between them. The germline V gene encodes CDR1 MNHEY and CDR2 SVGEGT. The CDR3 is 15 amino acids. In DNA form, the CDR3 reads TGTGCCAGCAGTTACTTAACGGGACTCAATAATGAGCAGTTCTTC. Residues: CASSYLTGLNNEQFF.

The genes are TRBV5-4 and TRBJ2-7; no clear D. Germline loops: CDR1 SGHNT, CDR2 YYREEE (reference sequence). The V end was cut by 0 bases, the J end by 2 bases, with 9 bases between. This CDR3 is built from 14 residues. In DNA, the CDR3 is TGTGCCAGCAGCTTGGAACAGAAGACCTACGAGCAGTACTTC. Encoded protein: CASSLEQKTYEQYF.